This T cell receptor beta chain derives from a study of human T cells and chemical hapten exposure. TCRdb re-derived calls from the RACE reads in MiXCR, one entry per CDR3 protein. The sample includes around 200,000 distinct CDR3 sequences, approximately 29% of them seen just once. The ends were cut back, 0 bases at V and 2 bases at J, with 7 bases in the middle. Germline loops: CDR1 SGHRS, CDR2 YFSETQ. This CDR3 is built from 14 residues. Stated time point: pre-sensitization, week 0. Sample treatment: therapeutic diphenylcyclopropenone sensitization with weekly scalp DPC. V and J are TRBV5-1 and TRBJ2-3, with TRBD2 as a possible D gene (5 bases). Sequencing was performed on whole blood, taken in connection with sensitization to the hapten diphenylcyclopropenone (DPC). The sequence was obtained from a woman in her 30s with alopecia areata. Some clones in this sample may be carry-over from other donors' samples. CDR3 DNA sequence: TGCGCCAGCAGCTTGGGGGAGCCCACAGATACGCAGTATTTT. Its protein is CASSLGEPTDTQYF.